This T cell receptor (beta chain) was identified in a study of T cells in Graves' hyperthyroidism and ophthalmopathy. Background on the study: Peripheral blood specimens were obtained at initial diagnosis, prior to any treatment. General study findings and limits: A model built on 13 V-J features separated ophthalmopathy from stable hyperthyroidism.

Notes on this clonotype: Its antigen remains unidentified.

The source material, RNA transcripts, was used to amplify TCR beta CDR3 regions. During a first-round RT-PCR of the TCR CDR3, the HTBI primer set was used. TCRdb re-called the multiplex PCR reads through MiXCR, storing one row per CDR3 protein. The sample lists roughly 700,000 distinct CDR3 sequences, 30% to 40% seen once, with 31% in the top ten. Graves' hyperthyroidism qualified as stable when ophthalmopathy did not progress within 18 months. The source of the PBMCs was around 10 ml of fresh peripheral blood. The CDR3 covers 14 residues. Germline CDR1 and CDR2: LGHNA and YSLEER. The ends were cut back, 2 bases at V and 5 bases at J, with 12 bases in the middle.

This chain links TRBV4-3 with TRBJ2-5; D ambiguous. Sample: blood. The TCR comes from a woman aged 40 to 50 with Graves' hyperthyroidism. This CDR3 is CASSQKTWTETQYF. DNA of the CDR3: TGCGCCAGCAGCCAAAAGACCTGGACGGAGACCCAGTACTTC.